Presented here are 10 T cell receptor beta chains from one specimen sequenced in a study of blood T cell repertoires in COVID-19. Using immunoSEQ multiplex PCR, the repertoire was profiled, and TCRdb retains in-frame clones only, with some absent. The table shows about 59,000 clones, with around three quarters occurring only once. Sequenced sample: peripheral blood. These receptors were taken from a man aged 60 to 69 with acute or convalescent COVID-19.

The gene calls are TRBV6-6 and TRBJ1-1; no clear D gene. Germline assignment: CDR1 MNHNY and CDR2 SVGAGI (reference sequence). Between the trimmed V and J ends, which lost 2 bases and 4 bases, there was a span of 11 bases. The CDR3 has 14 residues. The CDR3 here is CASSYTNGGTEAFF. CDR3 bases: TGTGCCAGCAGTTACACCAACGGTGGCACTGAAGCTTTCTTT.

CDR3 in DNA: TGTGCCAGCTCGTCCCAGCTAGCGGGAGATACGCAGTATTTT. Translation: CASSSQLAGDTQYF. The chain is built from TRBV6-6 and TRBJ2-3, with 8 bases aligning to TRBD2. V lost 8 bases to trimming and J lost 5 bases; unmatched junction nucleotides: 9. CDR1 is MNHNY, CDR2 SVGAGI, per germline (reference sequence). There are 14 residues in the CDR3.

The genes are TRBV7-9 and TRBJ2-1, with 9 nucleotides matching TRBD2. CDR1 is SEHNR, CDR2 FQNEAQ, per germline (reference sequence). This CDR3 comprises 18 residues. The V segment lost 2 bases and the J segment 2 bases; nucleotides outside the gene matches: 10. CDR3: CASSLLARREGPYNEQFF. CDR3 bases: TGTGCCAGCAGCTTACTCGCAAGGCGGGAGGGACCCTACAATGAGCAGTTCTTC.

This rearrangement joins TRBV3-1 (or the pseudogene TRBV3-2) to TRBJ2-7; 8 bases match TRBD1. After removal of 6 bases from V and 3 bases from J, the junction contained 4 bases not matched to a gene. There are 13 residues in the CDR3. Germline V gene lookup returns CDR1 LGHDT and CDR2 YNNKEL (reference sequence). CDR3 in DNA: TGTGCCAGCAGAGCGACAGGGGTCTACGAGCAGTACTTC. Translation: CASRATGVYEQYF.

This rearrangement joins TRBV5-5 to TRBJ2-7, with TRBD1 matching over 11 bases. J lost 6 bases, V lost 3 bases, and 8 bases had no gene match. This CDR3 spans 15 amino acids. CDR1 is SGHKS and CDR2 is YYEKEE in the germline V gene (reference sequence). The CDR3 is CASSSTPGQGGEQYF. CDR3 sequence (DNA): TGTGCCAGCAGCTCGACACCGGGACAGGGGGGCGAGCAGTACTTC.

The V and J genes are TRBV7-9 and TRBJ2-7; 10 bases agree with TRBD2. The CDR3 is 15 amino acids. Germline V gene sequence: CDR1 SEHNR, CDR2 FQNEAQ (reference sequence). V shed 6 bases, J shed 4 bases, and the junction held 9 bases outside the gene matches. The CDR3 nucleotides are TGTGCCAGCAGTAGACCGGGACTAGCGAGTTACGAGCAGTACTTC. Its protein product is CASSRPGLASYEQYF.

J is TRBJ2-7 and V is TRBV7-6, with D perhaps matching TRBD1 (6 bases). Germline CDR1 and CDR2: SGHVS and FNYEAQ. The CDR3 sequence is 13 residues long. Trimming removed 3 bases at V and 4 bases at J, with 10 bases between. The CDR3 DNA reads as TGTGCCAGCAGCTTCTGGACAGATTACGAGCAGTACTTC. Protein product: CASSFWTDYEQYF.

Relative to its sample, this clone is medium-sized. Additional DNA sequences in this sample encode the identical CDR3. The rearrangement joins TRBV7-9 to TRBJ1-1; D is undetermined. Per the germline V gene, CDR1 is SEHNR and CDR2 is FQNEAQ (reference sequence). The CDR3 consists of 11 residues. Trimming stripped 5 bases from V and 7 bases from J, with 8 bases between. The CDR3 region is CASSLVSEAFF. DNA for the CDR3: TGTGCCAGCAGCCTAGTGAGTGAAGCTTTCTTT. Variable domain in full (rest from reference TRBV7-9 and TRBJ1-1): DTGVSQNPRHKITKRGQNVTFRCDPISEHNRLYWYRQTLGQGPEFLTYFQNEAQLEKSRLLSDRFSAERPKGSFSTLEIQRTEQGDSAMYLCASSLVSEAFFGQGTRLTVV.

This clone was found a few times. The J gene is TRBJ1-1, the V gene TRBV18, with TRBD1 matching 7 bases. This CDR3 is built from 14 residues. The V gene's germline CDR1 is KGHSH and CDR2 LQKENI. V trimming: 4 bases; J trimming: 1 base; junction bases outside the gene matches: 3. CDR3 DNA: TGTGCCAGCTCACGACAGGGCGGGAACACTGAAGCTTTCTTT. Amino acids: CASSRQGGNTEAFF.

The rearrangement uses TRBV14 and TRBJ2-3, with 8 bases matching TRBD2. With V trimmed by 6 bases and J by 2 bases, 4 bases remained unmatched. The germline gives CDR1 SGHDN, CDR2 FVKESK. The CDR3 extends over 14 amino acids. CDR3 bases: TGTGCCAGCAGTTATAGCGGGAACACAGATACGCAGTATTTT. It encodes CASSYSGNTDTQYF.